This is a list of T cell receptor beta chains from one sample in a study of T cells in Graves' hyperthyroidism and ophthalmopathy. TCRdb fed the multiplex PCR reads into MiXCR, producing one record per CDR3 protein. Among 300,000 to 450,000 distinct CDR3 sequences listed, around a sixth were seen once. Sequencing was performed on blood. The source of these receptors is a woman aged 18-29 years with Graves' hyperthyroidism that later progressed to Graves' ophthalmopathy. Each CDR3 is given with its conserved first and last residue. The D gene is left open where the match is weak. Some rows have no size entry. The others give once, few or many, or a class for an expanded clone.

DNA: TGTGCCAGCAGCCAGGGTTCCGGGACAGGGGGCTGGAATGAGCAGTTCTTC; CDR3: CASSQGSGTGGWNEQFF; V: TRBV6-1; D: TRBD1; J: TRBJ2-1; size: .
DNA: TGCAGCGTTGAGACGACCGAGCAGTACTTC; CDR3: CSVETTEQYF; V: TRBV29-1; D: .; J: TRBJ2-7; size: many
DNA: TGTGCCAGCAGCTTAGATGGTAGCGGGAGGGCCTCTTACAATGAGCAGTTCTTC; CDR3: CASSLDGSGRASYNEQFF; V: TRBV7-2; D: TRBD2; J: TRBJ2-1; size: many
DNA: TGCGCCAGCAGCCCTTCTGGGGGAAATGAGCCCCAGCATTTT; CDR3: CASSPSGGNEPQHF; V: TRBV5-1; D: .; J: TRBJ1-5; size: few
DNA: TGTGCCAGCAGCTTAGGTGAGGGGGGGGACGAGCAGTACTTC; CDR3: CASSLGEGGDEQYF; V: TRBV11-2; D: .; J: TRBJ2-7; size: many
DNA: TGCAGTGCTAGCGGTAGCAGCGGGGTGGCAAATGAGCAGTTCTTC; CDR3: CSASGSSGVANEQFF; V: TRBV20-1; D: TRBD2; J: TRBJ2-1; size: few
DNA: TGTGCCAGTACCTCTAGCGGGAGAAGGGGCTGGAATGAGCAGTTCTTC; CDR3: CASTSSGRRGWNEQFF; V: TRBV19; D: TRBD2; J: TRBJ2-1; size: .
DNA: TGTGCCAGCAGCCCCTTTTTTGTAGGGTCTAACAATGAGCAGTTCTTC; CDR3: CASSPFFVGSNNEQFF; V: TRBV12-3/TRBV12-4; D: .; J: TRBJ2-1; size: .
DNA: TGTGCCAGCAGCTACAGGACTAGCAATGAGCAGTTCTTC; CDR3: CASSYRTSNEQFF; V: TRBV7-2; D: TRBD2; J: TRBJ2-1; size: few
DNA: TGTGCCAGCAGTGGGAATTATGCCACCGGGGAGCTGTTTTTT; CDR3: CASSGNYATGELFF; V: TRBV6-1; D: .; J: TRBJ2-2; size: few
DNA: TGCGCCAGCAGCCCCCTCCCGGCCAGCGGGAGTGGTAGAGAGACCCAGTACTTC; CDR3: CASSPLPASGSGRETQYF; V: TRBV4-1; D: TRBD2; J: TRBJ2-5; size: few
DNA: TGTGCCAGCAGTCCCAGGCGCAAAGACAGGCGGGATTCATTGAGAGCCAAAAACATTCAGTACTTC; CDR3: CASSPRRKDRRDSLRAKNIQYF; V: TRBV12-3/TRBV12-4; D: .; J: TRBJ2-4; size: few
DNA: TGTGCCAGCAGCCAAGGGGGACAGGGGGATGAAAAACTGTTTTTT; CDR3: CASSQGGQGDEKLFF; V: TRBV4-2; D: TRBD1; J: TRBJ1-4; size: .
DNA: TGTGCCAGCAGTCCCAGGGGAAGTTTCTATGGCTACACCTTC; CDR3: CASSPRGSFYGYTF; V: TRBV27; D: .; J: TRBJ1-2; size: few
DNA: TGTGCCAGCAGCCCGCGTGTAGGGAAGCAGTTCTTC; CDR3: CASSPRVGKQFF; V: TRBV7-8; D: .; J: TRBJ2-1; size: many
DNA: TGCAGTGCTAGAGATCCCCTACTAGCGGGAGGGATTTACGAGCAGTACTTC; CDR3: CSARDPLLAGGIYEQYF; V: TRBV20-1; D: TRBD2; J: TRBJ2-7; size: many
DNA: TGTGCCAGCAGTGAAGGGACACCCTATAATTCACCCCTCCACTTT; CDR3: CASSEGTPYNSPLHF; V: TRBV6-1; D: .; J: TRBJ1-6; size: .
DNA: TGTGCCTTGAGGGGTGATACAACAGATACGCAGTATTTT; CDR3: CALRGDTTDTQYF; V: TRBV30; D: .; J: TRBJ2-3; size: many
DNA: TGTGCCACCAAAGGGGAGGGCATACTCTACTTC; CDR3: CATKGEGILYF; V: TRBV24-1; D: TRBD2; J: TRBJ2-5; size: .
DNA: TGCAGTGCTAGAGATCGTTGGAGACTAGCGGGAATCAAAAACATTCAGTACTTC; CDR3: CSARDRWRLAGIKNIQYF; V: TRBV20-1; D: TRBD2; J: TRBJ2-4; size: many
DNA: TGCGCCAGCAGCCAGGACACACGAGCAACTAATGAAAAACTGTCTTTT; CDR3: CASSQDTRATNEKLSF; V: TRBV5-1; D: .; J: TRBJ1-4; size: few
DNA: TGTGCCTCAGGGGCCCTAGCGGTCTCCTACAATGAGCAGTTCTTC; CDR3: CASGALAVSYNEQFF; V: TRBV2; D: .; J: TRBJ2-1; size: many
DNA: TGTGCCAGCAGTTTGGGACTAGCGGGAGTTGGCGAGCAGTACTTC; CDR3: CASSLGLAGVGEQYF; V: TRBV28; D: TRBD2; J: TRBJ2-7; size: many
DNA: TGCGCCGGCAGCACCGGACAGACCCACTCCTACGAGCAGTACTTC; CDR3: CAGSTGQTHSYEQYF; V: TRBV5-1; D: .; J: TRBJ2-7; size: .
DNA: TGTGCCAGCAGCGGGACAGGGAGAAATCAGCCCCAGCATTTT; CDR3: CASSGTGRNQPQHF; V: TRBV6-1; D: TRBD1; J: TRBJ1-5; size: many
DNA: TGTGCCAGCAGCGGACAGGGAGCGCCGAACACTGAAGCTTTCTTT; CDR3: CASSGQGAPNTEAFF; V: TRBV12-3/TRBV12-4; D: TRBD1; J: TRBJ1-1; size: many
DNA: TGTGCCAGCAGCCAAGATTGGGCACCCTATCGGAATGAGCAGTTCTTC; CDR3: CASSQDWAPYRNEQFF; V: TRBV3-1; D: .; J: TRBJ2-1; size: few
DNA: TGCGCCAGCAGTTTAAGCGGGGGGTCCTCGACCGGGGAGCTGTTTTTT; CDR3: CASSLSGGSSTGELFF; V: TRBV5-1; D: TRBD2; J: TRBJ2-2; size: .
DNA: TGTGCCAGCAGTTTCCGGGACTACCGCGGTAGCTACAATGAGCAGTTCTTC; CDR3: CASSFRDYRGSYNEQFF; V: TRBV6-2/TRBV6-3; D: TRBD2; J: TRBJ2-1; size: few
DNA: TGTGCCAGCAGTTTCCCACTTGAGACCCAGTACTTC; CDR3: CASSFPLETQYF; V: TRBV28; D: .; J: TRBJ2-5; size: many
DNA: TGCAGTTGGCCGGGGGAAGGCAATCAGCCCCAGCATTTT; CDR3: CSWPGEGNQPQHF; V: TRBV20-1; D: .; J: TRBJ1-5; size: many
DNA: TGTGCCAGCAGCTCGACCGTCCGGGGGGCCTACGAGCAGTACTTC; CDR3: CASSSTVRGAYEQYF; V: TRBV6-1; D: TRBD2; J: TRBJ2-7; size: many
DNA: TGTGCCAGCAGTAACTACACAGGGTGGAACACCGGGGAGCTGTTTTTT; CDR3: CASSNYTGWNTGELFF; V: TRBV6-2/TRBV6-3; D: .; J: TRBJ2-2; size: .